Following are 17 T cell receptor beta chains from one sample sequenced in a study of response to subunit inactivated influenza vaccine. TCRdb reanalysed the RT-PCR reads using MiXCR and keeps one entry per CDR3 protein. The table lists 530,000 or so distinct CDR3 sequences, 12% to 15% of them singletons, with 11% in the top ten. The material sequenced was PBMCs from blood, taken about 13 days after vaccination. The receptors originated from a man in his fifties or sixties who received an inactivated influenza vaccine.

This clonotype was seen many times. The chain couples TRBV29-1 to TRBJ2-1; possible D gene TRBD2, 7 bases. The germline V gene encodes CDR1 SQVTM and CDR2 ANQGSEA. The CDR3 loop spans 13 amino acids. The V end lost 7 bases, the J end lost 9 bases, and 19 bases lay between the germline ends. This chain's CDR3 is CSAGGRGRGEQFF. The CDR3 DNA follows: TGCAGCGCCGGGGGGCGGGGGCGCGGTGAGCAGTTCTTC.

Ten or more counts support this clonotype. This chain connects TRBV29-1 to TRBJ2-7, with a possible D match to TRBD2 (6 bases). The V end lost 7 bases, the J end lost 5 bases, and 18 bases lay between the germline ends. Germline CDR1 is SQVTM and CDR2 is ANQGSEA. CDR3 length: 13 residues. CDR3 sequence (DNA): TGCAGCGCCGGGGGTGGGTTTGTGAACGAGCAGTACTTC. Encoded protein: CSAGGGFVNEQYF.

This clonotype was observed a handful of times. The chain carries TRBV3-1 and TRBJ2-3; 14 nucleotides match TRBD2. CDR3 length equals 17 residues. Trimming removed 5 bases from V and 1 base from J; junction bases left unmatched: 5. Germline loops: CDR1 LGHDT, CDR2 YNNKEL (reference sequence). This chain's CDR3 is CASSDPGLAGGTDTQYF. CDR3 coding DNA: TGTGCCAGCAGCGACCCGGGACTAGCGGGAGGCACAGATACGCAGTATTTT.

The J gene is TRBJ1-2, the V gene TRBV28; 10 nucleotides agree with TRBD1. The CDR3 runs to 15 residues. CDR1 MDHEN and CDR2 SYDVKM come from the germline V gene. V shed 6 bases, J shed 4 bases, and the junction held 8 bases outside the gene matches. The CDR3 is CASSPRTGGGYGYTF. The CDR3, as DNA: TGTGCCAGCAGCCCTCGGACAGGGGGAGGCTATGGCTACACCTTC.

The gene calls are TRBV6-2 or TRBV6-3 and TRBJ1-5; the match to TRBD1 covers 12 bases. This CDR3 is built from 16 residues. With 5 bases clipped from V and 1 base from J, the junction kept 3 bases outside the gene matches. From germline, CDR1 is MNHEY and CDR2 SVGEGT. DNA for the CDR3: TGTGCCAGCAGTGGGACAGGGGGCGGCAGCAATCAGCCCCAGCATTTT. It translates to CASSGTGGGSNQPQHF.

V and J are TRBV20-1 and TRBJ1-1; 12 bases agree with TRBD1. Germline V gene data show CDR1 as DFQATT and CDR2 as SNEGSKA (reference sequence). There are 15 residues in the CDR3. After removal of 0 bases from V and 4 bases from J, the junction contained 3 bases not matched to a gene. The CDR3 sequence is CSARDGTGGGTEAFF. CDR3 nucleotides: TGCAGTGCTAGAGACGGGACAGGGGGCGGCACTGAAGCTTTCTTT.

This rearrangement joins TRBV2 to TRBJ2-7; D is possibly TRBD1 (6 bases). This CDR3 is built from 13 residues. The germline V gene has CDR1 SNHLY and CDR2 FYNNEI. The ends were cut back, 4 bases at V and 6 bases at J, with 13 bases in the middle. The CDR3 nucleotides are TGTGCCAGCAGTGGGGCAGGGGTAAGCGAGCAGTACTTC. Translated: CASSGAGVSEQYF.

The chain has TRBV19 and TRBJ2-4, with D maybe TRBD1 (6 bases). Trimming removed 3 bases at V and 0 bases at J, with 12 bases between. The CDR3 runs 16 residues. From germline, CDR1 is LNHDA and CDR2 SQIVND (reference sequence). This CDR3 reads CASSIGTPIAKNIQYF. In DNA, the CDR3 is TGTGCCAGTAGTATCGGGACACCAATAGCCAAAAACATTCAGTACTTC. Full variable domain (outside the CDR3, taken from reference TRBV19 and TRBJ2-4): DGGITQSPKYLFRKEGQNVTLSCEQNLNHDAMYWYRQDPGQGLRLIYYSQIVNDFQKGDIAEGYSVSREKKESFPLTVTSAQKNPTAFYLCASSIGTPIAKNIQYFGAGTRLSVL.

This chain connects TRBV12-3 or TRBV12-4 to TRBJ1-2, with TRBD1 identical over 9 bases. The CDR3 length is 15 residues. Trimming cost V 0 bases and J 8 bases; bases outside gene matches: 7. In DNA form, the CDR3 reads TGTGCCAGCAGTTTAGCCCTGGGACAGGGCCGGGGCTACACCTTC. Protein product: CASSLALGQGRGYTF.

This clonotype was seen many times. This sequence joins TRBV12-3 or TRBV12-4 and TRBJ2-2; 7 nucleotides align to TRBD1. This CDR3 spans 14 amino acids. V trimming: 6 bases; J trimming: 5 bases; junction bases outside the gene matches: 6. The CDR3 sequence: CASSTTGMTGELFF. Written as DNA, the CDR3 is TGTGCCAGCAGCACGACAGGGATGACCGGGGAGCTGTTTTTT.

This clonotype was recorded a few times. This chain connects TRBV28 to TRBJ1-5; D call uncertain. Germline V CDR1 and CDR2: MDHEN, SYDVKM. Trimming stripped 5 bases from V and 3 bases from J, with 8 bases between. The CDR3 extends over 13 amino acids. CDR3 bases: TGTGCCAGCAGTCGGGTATACAATCAGCCCCAGCATTTT. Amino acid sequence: CASSRVYNQPQHF. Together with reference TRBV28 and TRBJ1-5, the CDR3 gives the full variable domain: DVKVTQSSRYLVKRTGEKVFLECVQDMDHENMFWYRQDPGLGLRLIYFSYDVKMKEKGDIPEGYSVSREKKERFSLILESASTNQTSMYLCASSRVYNQPQHFGDGTRLSIL.

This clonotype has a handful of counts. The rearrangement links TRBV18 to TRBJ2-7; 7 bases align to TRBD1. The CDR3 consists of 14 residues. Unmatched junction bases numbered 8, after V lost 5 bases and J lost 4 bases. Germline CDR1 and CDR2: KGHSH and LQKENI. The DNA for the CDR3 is TGTGCCAGCTCATCTTTTACAGGGGAATACGAGCAGTACTTC. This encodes CASSSFTGEYEQYF.

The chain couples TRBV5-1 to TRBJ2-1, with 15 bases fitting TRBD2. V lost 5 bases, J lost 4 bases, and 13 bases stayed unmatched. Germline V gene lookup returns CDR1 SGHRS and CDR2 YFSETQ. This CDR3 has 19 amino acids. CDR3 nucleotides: TGCGCCAGCAGTCCTCCCGGGACTAGCGGGAGGCCACAGTACAATGAGCAGTTCTTC. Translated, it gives CASSPPGTSGRPQYNEQFF.

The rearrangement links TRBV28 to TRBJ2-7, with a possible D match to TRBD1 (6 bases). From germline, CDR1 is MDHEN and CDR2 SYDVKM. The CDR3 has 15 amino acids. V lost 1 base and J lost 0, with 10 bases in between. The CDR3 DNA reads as TGTGCCAGCAGTTTATTGGGGGACAACTCCTACGAGCAGTACTTC. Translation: CASSLLGDNSYEQYF. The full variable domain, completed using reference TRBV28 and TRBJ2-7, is DVKVTQSSRYLVKRTGEKVFLECVQDMDHENMFWYRQDPGLGLRLIYFSYDVKMKEKGDIPEGYSVSREKKERFSLILESASTNQTSMYLCASSLLGDNSYEQYFGPGTRLTVT.

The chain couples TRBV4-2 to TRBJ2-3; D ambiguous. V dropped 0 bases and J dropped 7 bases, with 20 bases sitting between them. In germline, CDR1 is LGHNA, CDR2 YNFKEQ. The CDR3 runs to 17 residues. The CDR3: CASSQERRPSLGHTQYF. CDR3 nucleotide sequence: TGTGCCAGCAGCCAAGAGAGGCGCCCTAGTCTGGGTCATACGCAGTATTTT.

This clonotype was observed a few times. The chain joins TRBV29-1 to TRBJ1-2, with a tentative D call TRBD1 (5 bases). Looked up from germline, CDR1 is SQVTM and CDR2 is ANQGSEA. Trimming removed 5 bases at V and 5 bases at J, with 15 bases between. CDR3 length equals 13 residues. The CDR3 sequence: CSVKEGQGYGYTF. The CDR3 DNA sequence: TGCAGCGTTAAGGAGGGTCAGGGTTATGGCTACACCTTC.

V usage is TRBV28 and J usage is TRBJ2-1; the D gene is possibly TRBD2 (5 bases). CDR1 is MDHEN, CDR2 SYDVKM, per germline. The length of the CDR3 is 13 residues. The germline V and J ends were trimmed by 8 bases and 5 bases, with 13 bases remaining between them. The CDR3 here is CASEHASNNEQFF. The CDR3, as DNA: TGTGCCAGCGAACATGCTAGCAACAATGAGCAGTTCTTC.